Each of the 30 T cell receptor beta chains below was sequenced from the same sample in a study of neoadjuvant nivolumab and ipilimumab in lung cancer. The protocol was immunoSEQ multiplex PCR, while the TCRdb copy is restricted to in-frame clones and leaves out a portion. This sample has some 43,000 clones, with 80% to 90% found just once. The source material was blood, sampled before neoadjuvant nivolumab, alone or with ipilimumab. These receptors all stem from an adult with non-small cell lung cancer. Some clones in this sample may be carry-over from other donors' samples.

The rearrangement uses TRBV7-2 and TRBJ2-6, with TRBD2 matching over 7 bases. Germline V CDR1 and CDR2: SGHTA, FQGNSA. This CDR3 has 18 residues. V shed 5 bases, J shed 2 bases, and the junction held 12 bases outside the gene matches. DNA for the CDR3: TGTGCCAGCAGCGGCCGAGATACGGGAGGAACTGGGGCCAACGTCCTGACTTTC. This codes for CASSGRDTGGTGANVLTF.

This sequence joins TRBV7-6 and TRBJ1-5; D possibly corresponds to TRBD1 (5 bases). Trimming pared 1 base from V and 2 bases from J, leaving 9 bases between. The germline gives CDR1 SGHVS, CDR2 FNYEAQ. The CDR3 sequence is 15 residues long. CDR3: CASSLGGGGNQPQHF. The CDR3 region has the DNA TGTGCCAGCAGCTTAGGGGGAGGGGGCAATCAGCCCCAGCATTTT.

The chain couples TRBV5-1 to TRBJ2-5, with D unclear. The CDR3 spans 15 residues. Trimming cost V 0 bases and J 5 bases, with 14 bases left between them. CDR1 and CDR2 (germline): SGHRS, YFSETQ. The CDR3 here is CASSLGGFGRETQYF. Here the CDR3 DNA reads TGCGCCAGCAGCTTGGGGGGTTTTGGTCGGGAGACCCAGTACTTC.

This rearrangement joins TRBV7-2 to TRBJ1-2; 8 bases are a match to TRBD1. The V and J ends lost 5 bases and 6 bases, in that order; junction bases with no gene match: 8. Germline CDR1 SGHTA, CDR2 FQGNSA. The CDR3 extends over 14 amino acids. The CDR3 is CASSPGQGSDGYTF. CDR3 DNA sequence: TGTGCCAGCAGCCCAGGACAGGGATCGGATGGCTACACCTTC. The whole variable domain, filled in from reference TRBV7-2 and TRBJ1-2, reads GAGVSQSPSNKVTEKGKDVELRCDPISGHTALYWYRQSLGQGLEFLIYFQGNSAPDKSGLPSDRFSAERTGGSVSTLTIQRTQQEDSAVYLCASSPGQGSDGYTFGSGTRLTVV.

The chain joins TRBV29-1 to TRBJ2-7, with 12 bases that match TRBD1. The CDR3 runs 13 residues. Germline V gives CDR1 SQVTM, CDR2 ANQGSEA. V lost 6 bases to trimming and J lost 7 bases; unmatched junction nucleotides: 7. The CDR3 spells CSVPGQGASEQYF. CDR3 DNA sequence: TGCAGCGTACCGGGACAGGGGGCATCTGAGCAGTACTTC.

The CDR3 here is CASTGLAGRGELFF. The DNA of the CDR3 is TGTGCCAGTACTGGACTAGCGGGAAGGGGGGAGCTGTTTTTT. The rearrangement joins TRBV19 to TRBJ2-2, with 12 bases lining up with TRBD2. The CDR3 has 14 amino acids. The V gene end was trimmed by 7 bases and the J gene end by 8 bases; junction bases not matched to a gene: 5. CDR1 is LNHDA and CDR2 is SQIVND in the germline V gene (reference sequence).

The V call is TRBV7-9, the J call TRBJ2-5; D is uncertain. Germline V gene lookup returns CDR1 SEHNR and CDR2 FQNEAQ (reference sequence). The CDR3 runs 11 residues. The germline V and J ends were trimmed by 0 bases and 4 bases, with 0 bases remaining between them. The CDR3 sequence is CASSLAETQYF. The CDR3 region has the DNA TGTGCCAGCAGCTTAGCAGAGACCCAGTACTTC.

The chain employs TRBV6-5 and TRBJ2-7; 9 bases line up with TRBD2. Trimming cost V 2 bases and J 6 bases; bases outside gene matches: 8. Germline V lookup: CDR1 MNHEY, CDR2 SVGAGI. The CDR3 spans 15 residues. Written as DNA, the CDR3 is TGTGCCAGCAGTTACGGGCGGGAGGGATCCGGCGAGCAGTACTTC. Translation gives CASSYGREGSGEQYF.

The rearrangement joins TRBV30 to TRBJ1-1; the D gene is possibly TRBD1 (5 bases). Per the germline V gene, CDR1 is GTSNPN and CDR2 is SVGIG (reference sequence). Trimming took off 0 bases at V and 3 bases at J, with 14 bases between the two ends. The CDR3 loop spans 15 amino acids. The CDR3 loop reads CAWSVRTMGDTEAFF. CDR3 nucleotide sequence: TGTGCCTGGAGTGTAAGGACTATGGGGGACACTGAAGCTTTCTTT.

The chain employs TRBV7-2 and TRBJ2-5; 7 nucleotides align to TRBD2. CDR1 and CDR2 from the germline V gene are SGHTA and FQGNSA. V trimming: 3 bases; J trimming: 5 bases; junction bases outside the gene matches: 6. CDR3 length: 14 amino acids. The DNA for the CDR3 is TGTGCCAGCAGCTTCCAGACTAGCATGGAGACCCAGTACTTC. Translated: CASSFQTSMETQYF.

This clone was seen more than once but under ten times. At one boundary the junction diverges from the germline segment, which might be a read error. The chain links TRBV2 to TRBJ1-4; D unresolved. The CDR3 is made up of 12 amino acids. Germline V gene data show CDR1 as SNHLY and CDR2 as FYNNEI. The CDR3 loop reads CASSEFSTLSGF. In DNA form, the CDR3 reads TGTGCCAGCAGTGAATTTTCAACTCTTTCCGGATTT. Full variable domain (outside the CDR3, taken from reference TRBV2 and TRBJ1-4): EPEVTQTPSHQVTQMGQEVILRCVPISNHLYFYWYRQILGQKVEFLVSFYNNEISEKSEIFDDQFSVERPDGSNFTLKIRSTKLEDSAMYFCASSEFSTLSGFGSGTQLSVL.

The chain carries TRBV11-2 and TRBJ2-1; D is perhaps TRBD1 (6 bases). This CDR3 comprises 13 residues. CDR1 and CDR2 from the germline V gene are SGHAT and FQNNGV. V was cut by 0 bases and J by 9 bases, with 9 bases left in between. This CDR3 reads CASSLDRGSEQFF. The CDR3 nucleotides read TGTGCCAGCAGCTTAGACAGGGGAAGTGAGCAGTTCTTC. Together with reference TRBV11-2 and TRBJ2-1, the CDR3 gives the full variable domain: EAGVAQSPRYKIIEKRQSVAFWCNPISGHATLYWYQQILGQGPKLLIQFQNNGVVDDSQLPKDRFSAERLKGVDSTLKIQPAKLEDSAVYLCASSLDRGSEQFFGPGTRLTVL.

This clone was seen only once. The rearrangement uses TRBV7-8 and TRBJ2-6; TRBD1 aligns across 8 bases. The CDR3 extends over 16 amino acids. The V segment lost 4 bases and the J segment 2 bases; nucleotides outside the gene matches: 4. The V gene's germline CDR1 is SGHVS and CDR2 FQNEAQ. The CDR3 bases are TGTGCCAGCAGCTCTATGACAGGGGCTGGGGCCAACGTCCTGACTTTC. The encoded protein is CASSSMTGAGANVLTF.

The chain uses TRBV5-4 and TRBJ1-2, with 8 nucleotides matching TRBD1. Germline values: CDR1 SGHNT, CDR2 YYREEE (reference sequence). The CDR3 contains 16 residues. V was clipped by 3 bases and J by 5 bases; unmatched bases: 12. DNA of the CDR3: TGTGCCAGCAGCTCTAGGGGACAGGCCTTCCCTTATGGCTACACCTTC. It codes for CASSSRGQAFPYGYTF.

The gene calls are TRBV7-9 and TRBJ2-7; D not resolved. The V gene lost 5 bases and the J gene lost 3 bases, with 8 bases spanning the gap. The CDR3 runs 12 residues. In germline, CDR1 is SEHNR, CDR2 FQNEAQ (reference sequence). CDR3 coding DNA: TGTGCCAGCAGCAGGACGGTCTACGAGCAGTACTTC. Its translation: CASSRTVYEQYF.

The CDR3 sequence: CASSLGGLDGYTF. DNA of the CDR3: TGTGCCAGCAGCTTGGGAGGGCTGGATGGCTACACCTTC. The chain uses TRBV5-6 and TRBJ1-2; D is uncertain. This CDR3 is 13 amino acids long. V was clipped by 0 bases and J by 6 bases, with 9 bases between them. CDR1 is SGHDT and CDR2 is YYEEEE in the germline V gene.

This rearrangement joins TRBV6-5 to TRBJ2-7, with 8 positions matching TRBD2. The V segment lost 6 bases and the J segment 4 bases; nucleotides outside the gene matches: 11. Germline V lookup: CDR1 MNHEY, CDR2 SVGAGI. The CDR3 is 15 residues long. CDR3 amino acids: CASRQAGGSRYEQYF. Written as DNA, the CDR3 is TGTGCCAGCAGGCAGGCGGGGGGTTCCCGTTACGAGCAGTACTTC.

V usage is TRBV11-3 and J usage is TRBJ2-1, with 7 bases identical to TRBD2. The length of the CDR3 is 14 residues. After removal of 2 bases from V and 5 bases from J, the junction contained 3 bases not matched to a gene. Germline V lookup: CDR1 SGHNT, CDR2 YENEEA. The CDR3 loop reads CASSLTSAHNEQFF. DNA for the CDR3: TGTGCCAGCAGCTTAACTAGCGCCCACAATGAGCAGTTCTTC.

The chain combines TRBV6-5 with TRBJ2-1; 8 nucleotides agree with TRBD2. The V gene end was trimmed by 8 bases and the J gene end by 6 bases; junction bases not matched to a gene: 12. CDR1 MNHEY and CDR2 SVGAGI come from the germline V gene. The CDR3 is 15 residues long. The DNA for the CDR3 is TGTGCCAGCGGACAGAGGGGCGGGAGGTTCAATGAGCAGTTCTTC. This translates into CASGQRGGRFNEQFF.

This clone was observed a few times. The J gene is TRBJ1-5, the V gene TRBV19; D remains unclear. With 6 bases removed from V and 6 bases from J, the gap between germline ends came to 9 bases. Germline V gives CDR1 LNHDA, CDR2 SQIVND (reference sequence). The CDR3 is 12 residues long. The CDR3 DNA sequence: TGTGCCAGTAGGGCAAAGGGTCAGCCCCAGCATTTT. Amino acid sequence: CASRAKGQPQHF.

This chain joins TRBV9 and TRBJ2-5; D is unclear. The ends were cut back, 0 bases at V and 5 bases at J, with 11 bases in the middle. The CDR3 has 14 residues. Germline CDR1 reads SGDLS; CDR2 reads YYNGEE. The CDR3 region is CASSVGPGLETQYF. The CDR3 DNA is TGTGCCAGCAGCGTAGGTCCAGGTTTGGAGACCCAGTACTTC. The whole variable domain, filled in from reference TRBV9 and TRBJ2-5, reads DSGVTQTPKHLITATGQRVTLRCSPRSGDLSVYWYQQSLDQGLQFLIQYYNGEERAKGNILERFSAQQFPDLHSELNLSSLELGDSALYFCASSVGPGLETQYFGPGTRLLVL.

V is TRBV9 and J is TRBJ2-1; weak D call: TRBD1 (7 bases). Per germline, CDR1 SGDLS and CDR2 YYNGEE. The CDR3 runs to 15 residues. V lost 3 bases and J 9 bases, leaving 19 bases between the germline ends. The CDR3 region is CASSADGRGGGEQFF. CDR3 in DNA: TGTGCCAGCAGCGCCGACGGGAGAGGGGGCGGTGAGCAGTTCTTC. Full variable domain (missing parts from reference TRBV9 and TRBJ2-1): DSGVTQTPKHLITATGQRVTLRCSPRSGDLSVYWYQQSLDQGLQFLIQYYNGEERAKGNILERFSAQQFPDLHSELNLSSLELGDSALYFCASSADGRGGGEQFFGPGTRLTVL.

J is TRBJ2-5 and V is TRBV20-1; tentatively, D is TRBD1 (7 bases). This CDR3 has 11 residues. The germline V gene has CDR1 DFQATT and CDR2 SNEGSKA (reference sequence). With 5 bases removed from V and 5 bases from J, the gap between germline ends came to 9 bases. The CDR3 DNA reads as TGCAGTGCTGCAGGGGGGGAGACCCAGTACTTC. Its translation: CSAAGGETQYF.

This chain uses TRBV7-3 with TRBJ1-3; D perhaps matches TRBD1 (5 bases). The germline V gene has CDR1 SGHTA and CDR2 FQGTGA. V was pared by 2 bases and J by 4 bases, with 12 bases between. This CDR3 has 15 residues. The DNA of the CDR3 is TGTGCCAGCAGCTTAGGTGCAGGGCACGGAAACACCATATATTTT. This sequence encodes CASSLGAGHGNTIYF.

The rearrangement joins TRBV27 to TRBJ1-1; a possible D gene is TRBD1 (5 bases). The CDR3 runs 14 residues. V shed 2 bases and J shed 1 base, with 8 bases lying between them. Germline V gives CDR1 MNHEY, CDR2 SMNVEV (reference sequence). This CDR3 reads CASSLRGANTEAFF. The CDR3 bases are TGTGCCAGCAGTTTAAGAGGGGCGAACACTGAAGCTTTCTTT.

The J gene is TRBJ2-6, the V gene TRBV19; D remains unclear. This CDR3 comprises 15 residues. V lost 7 bases to trimming and J lost 4 bases, with 14 bases between them. Germline assignment: CDR1 LNHDA and CDR2 SQIVND (reference sequence). CDR3 sequence reads: CASTPGLSGANVLTF. The CDR3 region has the DNA TGTGCCAGTACTCCCGGCCTCTCCGGGGCCAACGTCCTGACTTTC.

In its sample, this clone was seen a few times. V is TRBV10-1 and J is TRBJ2-7, with no clear D. This CDR3 is built from 12 residues. CDR1 is WNHNN, CDR2 SYGVQD, per germline (reference sequence). Trimming pared 4 bases from V and 0 bases from J, leaving 4 bases between. The CDR3 DNA sequence: TGCGCCAGCAGTGCTACCTCCTACGAGCAGTACTTC. It is translated as CASSATSYEQYF.

This clone appeared a few times. This sequence joins TRBV5-1 and TRBJ2-7; TRBD1 agrees at 8 bases. CDR3 length: 16 amino acids. Germline V gene data show CDR1 as SGHRS and CDR2 as YFSETQ. After removal of 1 base from V and 4 bases from J, the junction contained 10 bases not matched to a gene. In DNA, the CDR3 is TGCGCCAGCAGCTTGACGGCTGGGACAGGAGATTACGAGCAGTACTTC. Protein sequence: CASSLTAGTGDYEQYF.

The chain employs TRBV29-1 and TRBJ2-2, with 7 bases fitting TRBD1. CDR1 is SQVTM and CDR2 is ANQGSEA in the germline V gene. This CDR3 is 14 amino acids long. V dropped 2 bases and J dropped 6; count of bases not matched to a gene: 6. The CDR3 nucleotides are TGCAGCGTTGAAATGACAGGGTGGCCCGGGGAGCTGTTTTTT. This sequence encodes CSVEMTGWPGELFF.

The rearrangement joins TRBV9 to TRBJ1-1; D unclear. The V end was cut by 2 bases, the J end by 7 bases, with 15 bases between. This CDR3 contains 14 residues. Germline values: CDR1 SGDLS, CDR2 YYNGEE. CDR3 in amino acids: CASSVGEVFGEAFF. As DNA, the CDR3 is TGTGCCAGCAGCGTGGGTGAGGTCTTCGGTGAAGCTTTCTTT. The whole variable domain, filled in from reference TRBV9 and TRBJ1-1, reads DSGVTQTPKHLITATGQRVTLRCSPRSGDLSVYWYQQSLDQGLQFLIQYYNGEERAKGNILERFSAQQFPDLHSELNLSSLELGDSALYFCASSVGEVFGEAFFGQGTRLTVV.